Presented here are 27 T cell receptor beta chains from one specimen sequenced in a study of OX40 agonist ivuxolimab in advanced cancers. Assay used: immunoSEQ multiplex PCR; TCRdb lists only in-frame clones, some missing. The data show about 64,000 clones, about 90% seen once. The specimen was CD4+ or CD8+ T cells sorted from blood, collected in a trial of the OX40 agonist ivuxolimab. These receptors were obtained from an adult with an advanced solid tumor such as melanoma, head and neck, liver or kidney cancer.

The genes are TRBV30 and TRBJ1-2, with 7 bases aligning to TRBD1. The CDR3 is 14 amino acids. Germline loops: CDR1 GTSNPN, CDR2 SVGIG (reference sequence). J was trimmed by 3 bases and V by 2 bases; bases with no gene match: 6. CDR3 in DNA: TGTGCCTGGAGTTTGGGACAGACGCACTATGGCTACACCTTC. This encodes CAWSLGQTHYGYTF.

The chain combines TRBV5-1 with TRBJ2-7; the D gene is possibly TRBD1 (6 bases). Trimming left V 5 bases short and J 6 bases short, with 24 bases between. The germline gives CDR1 SGHRS, CDR2 YFSETQ. The CDR3 contains 16 residues. This CDR3 is CASSQLPVAGASEQYF. CDR3 nucleotide sequence: TGCGCCAGCAGTCAGCTCCCGGTGGCAGGGGCAAGCGAGCAGTACTTC.

This chain links TRBV9 with TRBJ2-7; D is uncertain. V shed 0 bases and J shed 0 bases, with 7 bases lying between them. Germline V CDR1 and CDR2: SGDLS, YYNGEE. The CDR3 consists of 14 residues. The CDR3 DNA sequence: TGTGCCAGCAGCGTAGGCCTATACTCCTACGAGCAGTACTTC. It yields the protein CASSVGLYSYEQYF.

The chain joins TRBV6-5 to TRBJ1-2; D unresolved. Germline V gene lookup returns CDR1 MNHEY and CDR2 SVGAGI. This CDR3 is built from 15 residues. The V gene lost 0 bases and the J gene lost 0 bases, with 8 bases spanning the gap. The CDR3 nucleotides read TGTGCCAGCAGTTACTCTGGGAGGGCTAACTATGGCTACACCTTC. This codes for CASSYSGRANYGYTF.

This sequence joins TRBV30 and TRBJ1-4; D may be TRBD1 (6 bases). The CDR3 contains 11 residues. Trimming left V 2 bases short and J 13 bases short, with 11 bases between. Germline CDR1 is GTSNPN and CDR2 is SVGIG (reference sequence). As DNA, the CDR3 is TGTGCCTGGAGTCCCCGGGACACACTGTTTTTT. This sequence encodes CAWSPRDTLFF. The full variable domain, in which reference TRBV30 and TRBJ1-4 provide the parts outside the CDR3, is SQTIHQWPATLVQPVGSPLSLECTVEGTSNPNLYWYRQAAGRGLQLLFYSVGIGQISSEVPQNLSASRPQDRQFILSSKKLLLSDSGFYLCAWSPRDTLFFGSGTQLSVL.

This clone was observed a single time. The J gene is TRBJ2-7, the V gene TRBV6-1; 7 nucleotides align to TRBD1. The CDR3 has 14 residues. Germline CDR1 MNHNS, CDR2 SASEGT. V shed 4 bases and J 4 bases; nucleotides not matched to a gene: 7. The CDR3 here is CASSAPPDRYEQYF. The CDR3 coding sequence is TGTGCCAGCAGTGCCCCACCGGACAGGTACGAGCAGTACTTC.

This clone was observed once. The chain has TRBV6-1 and TRBJ2-2; TRBD1 agrees at 8 bases. V shed 9 bases and J 7 bases; nucleotides not matched to a gene: 10. From germline, CDR1 is MNHNS and CDR2 SASEGT. This CDR3 is built from 14 residues. CDR3 nucleotide sequence: TGTGCCAGTTCTTCCGGGACAGGTGTCGGGGAGCTGTTTTTT. Translating gives CASSSGTGVGELFF.

The rearrangement joins TRBV27 to TRBJ1-3; weak D call: TRBD1 (5 bases). With 3 bases removed from V and 2 bases from J, the gap between germline ends came to 17 bases. CDR3 size: 17 residues. Germline CDR1 is MNHEY and CDR2 is SMNVEV (reference sequence). CDR3 DNA sequence: TGTGCCAGCAGTTTGGGGCCCCCGGGGAACCCTGGAAACACCATATATTTT. It yields the protein CASSLGPPGNPGNTIYF.

The chain carries TRBV19 and TRBJ2-1, with 7 bases identical to TRBD2. Trimming removed 0 bases from V and 2 bases from J; junction bases left unmatched: 7. The germline gives CDR1 LNHDA, CDR2 SQIVND (reference sequence). The CDR3 totals 17 residues. The CDR3 region is CASSIDPRLATYNEQFF. CDR3 DNA: TGTGCCAGTAGTATAGATCCCAGACTAGCTACCTACAATGAGCAGTTCTTC.

The rearrangement links TRBV7-3 to TRBJ2-5, with 9 bases that match TRBD2. The CDR3 totals 17 residues. CDR1 is SGHTA, CDR2 FQGTGA, per germline. The V segment lost 1 base and the J segment 4 bases; nucleotides outside the gene matches: 10. CDR3 nucleotide sequence: TGTGCCAGCAGCTTAAGGGCCCCAGCGGGAGGAGGAGAGACCCAGTACTTC. Encoded protein: CASSLRAPAGGGETQYF. The complete variable domain, with remaining parts taken from reference TRBV7-3 and TRBJ2-5, reads GAGVSQTPSNKVTEKGKYVELRCDPISGHTALYWYRQSLGQGPEFLIYFQGTGAADDSGLPNDRFFAVRPEGSVSTLKIQRTERGDSAVYLCASSLRAPAGGGETQYFGPGTRLLVL.

V is TRBV6-5 and J is TRBJ1-1; D is unclear. The CDR3 is made up of 14 amino acids. V was cut by 2 bases and J by 3 bases, with 10 bases left in between. Germline assignment: CDR1 MNHEY and CDR2 SVGAGI. The CDR3 reads CASSYQEVHTEAFF. CDR3 nucleotides: TGTGCCAGCAGTTACCAGGAGGTACACACTGAAGCTTTCTTT.

This chain's CDR3 is CASSQVRGTGYTF. The CDR3 DNA reads as TGCGCCAGCAGCCAAGTCCGGGGGACTGGCTACACCTTC. This sequence joins TRBV4-1 and TRBJ1-2, with D maybe TRBD1 (5 bases). This CDR3 spans 13 amino acids. Germline V gene sequence: CDR1 MGHRA, CDR2 YSYEKL. The V and J ends lost 1 base and 7 bases respectively, with 10 bases between them.

This clone was seen once. The chain recombines TRBV5-5 with TRBJ2-7; no clear D. This CDR3 spans 13 amino acids. V dropped 4 bases and J dropped 2 bases, with 10 bases sitting between them. From germline, CDR1 is SGHKS and CDR2 YYEKEE (reference sequence). Here the CDR3 DNA reads TGTGCCAGCAGCCCAAGACCCCCCTACGAGCAGTACTTC. Protein product: CASSPRPPYEQYF.

The V call is TRBV29-1, the J call TRBJ1-2; 10 positions agree with TRBD1. Germline lookup yields CDR1 SQVTM and CDR2 ANQGSEA. This CDR3 region has 13 residues. V lost 3 bases and J lost 4; bases outside the gene matches: 2. The DNA for the CDR3 is TGCAGCGTTGATGACAGGGGGCTCTATGGCTACACCTTC. Amino acids: CSVDDRGLYGYTF.

J is TRBJ1-5 and V is TRBV14; 7 positions match TRBD1. Germline assignment: CDR1 SGHDN and CDR2 FVKESK. This CDR3 is 17 amino acids long. V lost 5 bases, J lost 3 bases, and 13 bases stayed unmatched. The CDR3 is CASSIYGHGQVNQPQHF. The CDR3 DNA follows: TGTGCCAGCAGCATTTATGGGCATGGACAGGTCAATCAGCCCCAGCATTTT.

The gene calls are TRBV9 and TRBJ2-4; tentative D call: TRBD1 (6 bases). The V end was cut by 0 bases, the J end by 3 bases, with 10 bases between. This CDR3 has 15 amino acids. Germline V gene sequence: CDR1 SGDLS, CDR2 YYNGEE. For the CDR3, the DNA is TGTGCCAGCAGCGTAGCCGTAGGGGGCAAAAACATTCAGTACTTC. Translated, it gives CASSVAVGGKNIQYF.

The CDR3: CASSYGQGTTEAFF. CDR3 sequence (DNA): TGTGCCAGCAGCTACGGACAGGGGACCACTGAAGCTTTCTTT. V gene TRBV11-2 combines with J gene TRBJ1-1; 9 bases fit TRBD1. Per the germline V gene, CDR1 is SGHAT and CDR2 is FQNNGV. Losses at the gene ends were 4 bases for V and 4 bases for J; bases not matched to a gene: 4. The CDR3 runs to 14 residues. Drawing the rest from reference TRBV11-2 and TRBJ1-1, the complete variable domain is EAGVAQSPRYKIIEKRQSVAFWCNPISGHATLYWYQQILGQGPKLLIQFQNNGVVDDSQLPKDRFSAERLKGVDSTLKIQPAKLEDSAVYLCASSYGQGTTEAFFGQGTRLTVV.

V gene TRBV28 combines with J gene TRBJ1-2, with D perhaps TRBD1 (6 bases). This CDR3 is 14 amino acids long. Between the trimmed V and J ends, which lost 6 bases and 3 bases, there was a span of 14 bases. CDR1 MDHEN and CDR2 SYDVKM come from the germline V gene. The CDR3 region has the DNA TGTGCCAGCAGGACCTCCGGGGGCCACTATGGCTACACCTTC. Amino acids: CASRTSGGHYGYTF.

This sequence joins TRBV7-3 and TRBJ2-5, with 10 bases lining up with TRBD2. The CDR3 has 15 residues. Per germline, CDR1 SGHTA and CDR2 FQGTGA. V trimming: 5 bases; J trimming: 5 bases; junction bases outside the gene matches: 8. This CDR3 reads CASSVASGSGETQYF. CDR3 nucleotides: TGTGCCAGCAGCGTCGCTAGCGGGAGTGGGGAGACCCAGTACTTC.

In regard to this clone: The junction and the germline gene differ at one end; a read error may be behind it. The rearrangement links TRBV10-3 to TRBJ1-1, with TRBD1 as a possible D gene (5 bases). Germline CDR1 reads ENHRY; CDR2 reads SYGVKD. The CDR3 loop spans 13 amino acids. The CDR3 spells CAVRVLMNTEAFF. Here the CDR3 DNA reads TGTGCCGTCAGGGTCCTTATGAACACTGAAGCTTTCTTT.

The chain uses TRBV10-3 and TRBJ2-1; either TRBD1 or TRBD2 may fit D (5 bases each). Germline CDR1 and CDR2: ENHRY and SYGVKD. The germline V and J ends were trimmed by 7 bases and 6 bases, with 13 bases remaining between them. This CDR3 region has 13 residues. The CDR3 loop is CAINSGTTNEQFF. The CDR3 DNA is TGTGCCATCAATTCCGGGACGACCAATGAGCAGTTCTTC.

V usage is TRBV9 and J usage is TRBJ2-1, with a tentative D call TRBD1 (7 bases). This CDR3 contains 16 residues. Trimming took 4 bases from V and 7 from J, leaving 21 bases between them. In germline, CDR1 is SGDLS, CDR2 YYNGEE. CDR3 loop: CASSTGELAGRNEQFF. The CDR3 DNA follows: TGTGCCAGCAGCACAGGGGAGCTAGCTGGGAGGAATGAGCAGTTCTTC.

The gene calls are TRBV28 and TRBJ2-7, with a tentative D call TRBD2 (6 bases). Trimming left V 5 bases short and J 3 bases short, with 8 bases between. Germline V gives CDR1 MDHEN, CDR2 SYDVKM. This CDR3 comprises 12 residues. CDR3 sequence reads: CASSRRGYEQYF. In nucleotides, the CDR3 is TGTGCCAGCAGTAGGCGGGGCTACGAGCAGTACTTC.

The chain has TRBV7-2 and TRBJ1-5; D perhaps matches TRBD1 (5 bases). Germline V gene sequence: CDR1 SGHTA, CDR2 FQGNSA. The CDR3 covers 15 residues. Between the trimmed V and J ends, which lost 3 bases and 4 bases, there was a span of 13 bases. The CDR3 spells CASSFWQGLNQPQHF. The CDR3 DNA is TGTGCCAGCAGCTTCTGGCAGGGCCTTAATCAGCCCCAGCATTTT.

J is TRBJ1-2 and V is TRBV20-1; D might be TRBD1 (5 bases). The CDR3 totals 11 residues. Germline V gives CDR1 DFQATT, CDR2 SNEGSKA (reference sequence). Trimming stripped 1 base from V and 8 bases from J, with 8 bases between. In DNA form, the CDR3 reads TGCAGTGCTAGAGCAGGGTGGGGCTACACCTTC. The encoded protein is CSARAGWGYTF.

This clone was counted only a few times. The chain employs TRBV2 and TRBJ2-7; tentatively, D is TRBD2 (6 bases). Germline CDR1 and CDR2: SNHLY and FYNNEI. The CDR3 totals 11 residues. V gave up 10 bases and J gave up 5 bases, with 12 bases separating them. CDR3 nucleotide sequence: TGTGCCACGAGACGGGAGAACGAGCAGTACTTC. Its translation: CATRRENEQYF.

V gene TRBV19 combines with J gene TRBJ2-3, with D perhaps TRBD2 (5 bases). V was trimmed by 6 bases and J by 1 base, leaving 17 bases between them. The CDR3 loop spans 16 amino acids. Germline V gives CDR1 LNHDA, CDR2 SQIVND (reference sequence). The CDR3 nucleotides read TGTGCCAGTAGCAAAGCCTGGATCGGGGGCACAGATACGCAGTATTTT. It encodes CASSKAWIGGTDTQYF.